Below, 28 T cell receptor beta chains from the same sample are listed, as sequenced in a study of blood T cell repertoires in COVID-19. This table comes from immunoSEQ multiplex PCR, and its TCRdb copy is limited to in-frame clones, with some not included. The data contain around 200,000 clones, roughly 80% of them singletons. Sequencing was performed on peripheral blood. The source of these receptors is a human donor in a cohort sampled during active COVID-19.

This clone was seen a single time. This sequence joins TRBV18 and TRBJ1-3, with unresolved D. This CDR3 comprises 13 residues. Trimming took 3 bases from V and 4 from J, leaving 7 bases between them. CDR1 is KGHSH, CDR2 LQKENI, per germline. CDR3 in amino acids: CASSPQEGNTIYF. Written as DNA, the CDR3 is TGTGCCAGCTCACCTCAGGAAGGAAACACCATATATTTT.

This chain links TRBV6-4 with TRBJ1-2; D is unresolved. Germline CDR1 reads MRHNA; CDR2 reads SNTAGT. The CDR3 has 13 amino acids. V was trimmed by 7 bases and J by 4 bases, leaving 13 bases between them. The CDR3 reads CASMGPFSYGYTF. CDR3 sequence (DNA): TGTGCCAGCATGGGCCCTTTTTCCTATGGCTACACCTTC.

The V and J genes are TRBV4-1 and TRBJ2-7; 7 bases align to TRBD1. This CDR3 contains 15 residues. Germline CDR1 and CDR2: MGHRA and YSYEKL. The trim removed 4 bases at V and 3 bases at J, leaving 9 bases unmatched. For the CDR3, the DNA is TGCGCCAGCAGCCCCTCAAGGGACAGCAACTACGAGCAGTACTTC. Its translation is CASSPSRDSNYEQYF.

The rearrangement joins TRBV2 to TRBJ2-1; D remains ambiguous. Germline V gives CDR1 SNHLY, CDR2 FYNNEI. The V end lost 1 base, the J end lost 8 bases, and 9 bases lay between the germline ends. The CDR3 covers 13 residues. The CDR3 DNA is TGTGCCAGCAGTGAAGACCGAAACTATGAGCAGTTCTTC. Translation gives CASSEDRNYEQFF.

The chain combines TRBV3-1 (or the pseudogene TRBV3-2) with TRBJ1-2, with a weak D call TRBD1 (5 bases). Trimming removed 2 bases at V and 5 bases at J, with 27 bases between. The CDR3 has 19 amino acids. Germline CDR1 and CDR2: LGHDT and YNNKEL (reference sequence). In DNA, the CDR3 is TGTGCCAGCAGCCAATCCCCCCTTAGACAGAGGAAGGATGAATATGGCTACACCTTC. Residues: CASSQSPLRQRKDEYGYTF.

This clone was recorded once. The chain employs TRBV15 and TRBJ2-7; 11 nucleotides agree with TRBD1. CDR1 is LNHNV, CDR2 YYDKDF, per germline (reference sequence). Unmatched junction bases numbered 5, after V lost 0 bases and J lost 4 bases. This CDR3 is built from 16 residues. The CDR3 loop is CATSREPGQGVYEQYF. In DNA, the CDR3 is TGTGCCACCAGCAGAGAACCGGGACAGGGGGTGTACGAGCAGTACTTC. The entire variable domain, with the rest obtained from reference TRBV15 and TRBJ2-7, is as follows: DAMVIQNPRYQVTQFGKPVTLSCSQTLNHNVMYWYQQKSSQAPKLLFHYYDKDFNNEADTPDNFQSRRPNTSFCFLDIRSPGLGDTAMYLCATSREPGQGVYEQYFGPGTRLTVT.

A single count supports this clone. This chain connects TRBV9 to TRBJ2-2; TRBD2 might be the D (5 bases). The germline V gene encodes CDR1 SGDLS and CDR2 YYNGEE. This CDR3 region has 16 residues. Trimming left V 0 bases short and J 0 bases short, with 9 bases between. This CDR3 reads CASSVVASPNTGELFF. CDR3 nucleotides: TGTGCCAGCAGCGTAGTGGCTAGCCCGAACACCGGGGAGCTGTTTTTT.

Remarks on this clone: Compared with germline, one end of the junction differs, possibly owing to a read error. This rearrangement joins TRBV7-9 to TRBJ2-1; D not resolved. CDR3 length: 16 amino acids. Per germline, CDR1 SEHNR and CDR2 FQNEAQ (reference sequence). Written as DNA, the CDR3 is TGTGCCAGCAGCTCGGCGGTGTATACAATGTTTAATGGGCAGTTCTTC. It translates to CASSSAVYTMFNGQFF.

The rearrangement links TRBV12-3 or TRBV12-4 to TRBJ1-1; D remains unclear. Trimming removed 3 bases at V and 0 bases at J, with 5 bases between. There are 13 residues in the CDR3. The CDR3 region has the DNA TGTGCCAGCAGTTTGGAGGTGAACACTGAAGCTTTCTTT. Translation gives CASSLEVNTEAFF.

The CDR3 DNA is TGTGCCAGCACCCCTAACCGGGACAGCCTAGACTATAATTCACCCCTCCACTTT. Protein sequence: CASTPNRDSLDYNSPLHF. The rearrangement links TRBV2 to TRBJ1-6, with 7 positions matching TRBD1. The germline CDR1 and CDR2 sequences are SNHLY and FYNNEI. This CDR3 has 18 amino acids. With 7 bases clipped from V and 3 bases from J, the junction kept 15 bases outside the gene matches.

About this clone itself: The identical CDR3 is also encoded by other nucleotide sequences in the sample. The chain employs TRBV30 and TRBJ1-2; D possibly corresponds to TRBD1 (6 bases). V was trimmed by 5 bases and J by 6 bases, leaving 13 bases between them. The CDR3 covers 12 residues. The germline V gene encodes CDR1 GTSNPN and CDR2 SVGIG (reference sequence). CDR3 amino acids: CAWEGTGHGYTF. Written as DNA, the CDR3 is TGTGCCTGGGAAGGAACAGGGCATGGCTACACCTTC.

This chain connects TRBV19 to TRBJ1-5; no definite D call. The CDR3 covers 12 residues. Deletions cut 9 bases from V and 9 bases from J, with 15 bases between. The germline CDR1 and CDR2 sequences are LNHDA and SQIVND (reference sequence). The CDR3 region has the DNA TGTGCCAGCCAATCGGGGTTGGGGCCCCAGCATTTT. The encoded protein is CASQSGLGPQHF.

DNA for the CDR3: TGCGCCAGCAGCCAAGAACCCTCGGGCAATCAGCCCCAGCATTTT. Protein sequence: CASSQEPSGNQPQHF. The genes are TRBV4-1 and TRBJ1-5; D ambiguous. This CDR3 spans 15 amino acids. V shed 0 bases and J shed 2 bases, with 8 bases lying between them. Germline values: CDR1 MGHRA, CDR2 YSYEKL.

The chain links TRBV3-1 (or the pseudogene TRBV3-2) to TRBJ2-7; D remains ambiguous. V was trimmed by 4 bases and J by 0 bases, leaving 7 bases between them. Per the germline V gene, CDR1 is LGHDT and CDR2 is YNNKEL (reference sequence). The CDR3 sequence is 13 residues long. The CDR3 coding sequence is TGTGCCAGCAGCCCCGACTCCTCCTACGAGCAGTACTTC. Translated, it gives CASSPDSSYEQYF.

The chain has TRBV5-1 and TRBJ2-5; TRBD2 agrees at 8 bases. The CDR3 contains 15 residues. V trimming: 0 bases; J trimming: 2 bases; junction bases outside the gene matches: 3. Germline CDR1 is SGHRS and CDR2 is YFSETQ. The CDR3, as DNA: TGCGCCAGCAGCTTGGGGCCTAGCGGGCAAGAGACCCAGTACTTC. It is translated as CASSLGPSGQETQYF. The full variable domain, completed using reference TRBV5-1 and TRBJ2-5, is KAGVTQTPRYLIKTRGQQVTLSCSPISGHRSVSWYQQTPGQGLQFLFEYFSETQRNKGNFPGRFSGRQFSNSRSEMNVSTLELGDSALYLCASSLGPSGQETQYFGPGTRLLVL.

This chain links TRBV30 with TRBJ2-7, with D tentatively TRBD2 (6 bases). This CDR3 contains 14 residues. V lost 0 bases and J 1 base, leaving 10 bases between the germline ends. The germline CDR1 and CDR2 sequences are GTSNPN and SVGIG (reference sequence). The CDR3: CAWSVGAGSYEQYF. As DNA, the CDR3 is TGTGCCTGGAGTGTAGGGGCGGGGTCCTACGAGCAGTACTTC.

This clone was detected only once. Written as DNA, the CDR3 is TGTGCCACCAGCAGAGTAGCGGGGGCCGTAAATGAGCAGTTCTTC. The encoded protein is CATSRVAGAVNEQFF. J is TRBJ2-1 and V is TRBV15, with TRBD2 matching 9 bases. The CDR3 is 15 amino acids. V dropped 1 base and J dropped 7; count of bases not matched to a gene: 5. CDR1 and CDR2 (germline): LNHNV, YYDKDF (reference sequence).

J is TRBJ2-5 and V is TRBV27, with D maybe TRBD2 (5 bases). The CDR3 consists of 13 residues. The ends were cut back, 8 bases at V and 5 bases at J, with 15 bases in the middle. In germline, CDR1 is MNHEY, CDR2 SMNVEV (reference sequence). The CDR3: CASGVRVWETQYF. Written as DNA, the CDR3 is TGTGCCAGCGGAGTGAGGGTATGGGAGACCCAGTACTTC.

This clone was seen just once. The chain links TRBV18 to TRBJ1-2, with unresolved D. Germline loops: CDR1 KGHSH, CDR2 LQKENI. This CDR3 region has 13 residues. Trimming took off 0 bases at V and 8 bases at J, with 10 bases between the two ends. CDR3 nucleotides: TGTGCCAGCTCACCACCCGGCCCGCGGGGCTACACCTTC. Translating gives CASSPPGPRGYTF. The complete variable domain, with remaining parts taken from reference TRBV18 and TRBJ1-2, reads NAGVMQNPRHLVRRRGQEARLRCSPMKGHSHVYWYRQLPEEGLKFMVYLQKENIIDESGMPKERFSAEFPKEGPSILRIQQVVRGDSAAYFCASSPPGPRGYTFGSGTRLTVV.

V is TRBV2 and J is TRBJ1-3; D is perhaps TRBD1 (5 bases). V gave up 4 bases and J gave up 0 bases, with 13 bases separating them. The CDR3 is made up of 16 amino acids. The germline V gene encodes CDR1 SNHLY and CDR2 FYNNEI. DNA for the CDR3: TGTGCCAGCAGTGTCGTTACAGGCCACTCTGGAAACACCATATATTTT. This translates into CASSVVTGHSGNTIYF.

The rearrangement links TRBV21-1 to TRBJ1-5. TRBV21-1 has pseudogene status. CDR3 size: 16 residues. The CDR3 DNA sequence: TGTGCCAGCAGCCCTCGACGGGGAGATAGCAATCAGCCCCAGCATTTT. Protein: CASSPRRGDSNQPQHF.

This clone showed up just a few times. This chain joins TRBV7-9 and TRBJ1-1; D ambiguous. From germline, CDR1 is SEHNR and CDR2 FQNEAQ (reference sequence). The CDR3 sequence is 15 residues long. V was cut by 2 bases and J by 0 bases, with 10 bases left in between. CDR3 region: CASSLPELLNTEAFF. In DNA, the CDR3 is TGTGCCAGCAGCTTACCGGAGCTATTGAACACTGAAGCTTTCTTT.

V is TRBV7-3 and J is TRBJ1-1, with unresolved D. V shed 3 bases and J shed 5 bases, with 10 bases lying between them. CDR1 and CDR2 from the germline V gene are SGHTA and FQGTGA. This CDR3 has 13 residues. The CDR3: CASSFQVMTEAFF. The CDR3 DNA reads as TGTGCCAGCAGCTTCCAGGTAATGACTGAAGCTTTCTTT. Filled out from reference TRBV7-3 and TRBJ1-1, the complete variable domain reads GAGVSQTPSNKVTEKGKYVELRCDPISGHTALYWYRQSLGQGPEFLIYFQGTGAADDSGLPNDRFFAVRPEGSVSTLKIQRTERGDSAVYLCASSFQVMTEAFFGQGTRLTVV.

J is TRBJ1-2 and V is TRBV7-9; D is unresolved. From germline, CDR1 is SEHNR and CDR2 FQNEAQ (reference sequence). This CDR3 contains 17 residues. Trimming pared 2 bases from V and 3 bases from J, leaving 19 bases between. Written as DNA, the CDR3 is TGTGCCAGCAGCTTACCTCGAGCGGGCGCCGTCGACTATGGCTACACCTTC. It yields the protein CASSLPRAGAVDYGYTF. Looking up the rest from reference TRBV7-9 and TRBJ1-2 gives the full variable domain: DTGVSQNPRHKITKRGQNVTFRCDPISEHNRLYWYRQTLGQGPEFLTYFQNEAQLEKSRLLSDRFSAERPKGSFSTLEIQRTEQGDSAMYLCASSLPRAGAVDYGYTFGSGTRLTVV.

The V call is TRBV6-6, the J call TRBJ2-1; 9 nucleotides agree with TRBD2. This CDR3 contains 15 residues. Germline lookup yields CDR1 MNHNY and CDR2 SVGAGI (reference sequence). The trim removed 7 bases at V and 1 base at J, leaving 5 bases unmatched. In DNA form, the CDR3 reads TGTGCCAGCATACCTAGCGGGGATTCCTACAATGAGCAGTTCTTC. This codes for CASIPSGDSYNEQFF.

The gene calls are TRBV6-5 and TRBJ2-7; TRBD2 might be the D (5 bases). Germline V gene sequence: CDR1 MNHEY, CDR2 SVGAGI. There are 14 residues in the CDR3. V lost 5 bases, J lost 2 bases, and 13 bases lay in between. The chain's CDR3 is CASSIATDAYEQYF. For the CDR3, the DNA is TGTGCCAGCAGTATAGCGACGGATGCCTACGAGCAGTACTTC.

This chain connects TRBV11-2 to TRBJ2-6; D possibly corresponds to TRBD1 (5 bases). The CDR3 has 18 residues. In germline, CDR1 is SGHAT, CDR2 FQNNGV. V was cut by 7 bases and J by 1 base, with 20 bases left in between. The CDR3 loop is CASTWGRAYGSGANVLTF. CDR3 nucleotide sequence: TGTGCCAGCACCTGGGGCAGGGCGTACGGATCTGGGGCCAACGTCCTGACTTTC. The full variable domain, completed using reference TRBV11-2 and TRBJ2-6, is EAGVAQSPRYKIIEKRQSVAFWCNPISGHATLYWYQQILGQGPKLLIQFQNNGVVDDSQLPKDRFSAERLKGVDSTLKIQPAKLEDSAVYLCASTWGRAYGSGANVLTFGAGSRLTVL.

J is TRBJ1-2 and V is TRBV2; no firm D call. CDR3 length: 11 residues. Per the germline V gene, CDR1 is SNHLY and CDR2 is FYNNEI. V gave up 5 bases and J gave up 8 bases, with 9 bases separating them. CDR3 sequence reads: CASSYSGGYTF. The CDR3 DNA reads as TGTGCCAGCAGTTATTCCGGGGGCTACACCTTC.